Included here is one TCR beta chain sequence, with context. The antigen is undetermined. This entry belongs to a study of T cell repertoires in cytomegalovirus infection. Study information: Recently identified HLA-C-restricted CMV epitopes were among the peptides used. Carrying CMV and the relevant HLA type showed in public TCR beta signatures. Study results and caveats: Within the response measured ex vivo, HLA-C-restricted CMV-specific TCR beta clonotypes were dominant.

Deletions cut 5 bases from V and 5 bases from J, with 15 bases between. Germline CDR1 is SQVTM and CDR2 is ANQGSEA. The CDR3 contains 14 residues. TCRdb re-called the reads through MiXCR, storing one row per CDR3 protein. The repertoire has 650,000 to 900,000 distinct CDR3 sequences, around 29% of them found once; the top ten carry roughly 14%. The sample in question was cultured CD8+ T cells from PBMCs, obtained from culture after CMV antigen stimulation. The TCR sequence derives from a human donor in good health (CMV status not recorded). Some clones in this sample may be carry-over from other donors' samples. J is TRBJ2-2 and V is TRBV29-1; a possible D gene is TRBD1 (6 bases). CDR3 DNA: TGCAGCGTTACTGATGGGGGCCGGACCGGGGAGCTGTTTTTT. Translation: CSVTDGGRTGELFF.